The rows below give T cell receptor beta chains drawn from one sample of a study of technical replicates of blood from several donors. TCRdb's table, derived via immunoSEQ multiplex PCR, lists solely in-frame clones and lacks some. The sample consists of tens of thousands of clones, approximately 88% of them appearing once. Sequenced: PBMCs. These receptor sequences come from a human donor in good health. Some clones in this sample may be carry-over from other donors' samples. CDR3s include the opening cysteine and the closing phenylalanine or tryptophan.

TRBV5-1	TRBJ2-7	CASSYGTGGFEQYF
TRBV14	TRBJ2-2	CASSSKQGRTGELFF
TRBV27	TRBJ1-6	CASRQGPYNSPLHF
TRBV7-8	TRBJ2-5	CASSLRGVTGNQETQYF
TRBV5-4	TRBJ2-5	CASSLASQGKGETQYF
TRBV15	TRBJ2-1	CATSPPGSGPPISYNEQFF
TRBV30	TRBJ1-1	CAWSPQLNTEAFF
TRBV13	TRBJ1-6	CASSPGTYNSPLHF
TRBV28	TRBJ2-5	CASSLLAETQETQYF
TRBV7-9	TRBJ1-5	CASSGERESNQPQHF
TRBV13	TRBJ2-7	CASSTRTGPYEQYF
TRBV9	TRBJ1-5	CASGGGPSSNQPQHF
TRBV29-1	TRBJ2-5	CSVAGLAGGRPETQYF
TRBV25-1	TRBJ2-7	CASSIKNEQYF
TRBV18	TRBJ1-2	CASSPGTGPNYGYTF
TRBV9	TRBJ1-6	CASSTYDRARDSPLHF
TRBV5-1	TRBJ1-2	CASSSRGTGNNYGYTF
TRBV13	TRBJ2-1	CASSIEGAWTSGDNEQFF
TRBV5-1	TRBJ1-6	CASSLSAGQDSPLHF
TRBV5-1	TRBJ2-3	CASSPGTSGNTDTQYF
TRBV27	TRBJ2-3	CASSVSGSFTDTQYF
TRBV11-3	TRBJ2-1	CASSPWQGRLNEQFF
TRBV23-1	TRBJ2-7	CASSPPHPQRTAIRREQYF
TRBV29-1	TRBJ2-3	CSVAVAGANTDTQYF
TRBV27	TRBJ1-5	CASRELTGVEQPQHF
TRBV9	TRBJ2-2	CASSVRTVNTGELFF
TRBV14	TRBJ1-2	CASSQDRVWTGYGYTF
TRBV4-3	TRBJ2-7	CASSQAGREVDEQYF
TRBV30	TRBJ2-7	CAWRTSGSYEQYF
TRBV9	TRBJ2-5	CASSVVGGEETQYF
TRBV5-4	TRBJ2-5	CASSSPVRQETQYF
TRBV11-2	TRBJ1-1	CASSLGGGAFF
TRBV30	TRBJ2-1	CAARGSSYNEQFF